This is a list of T cell receptor beta chains from one sample in a study of cytomegalovirus exposure and HLA in healthy donors. TCRdb's copy holds only in-frame clones and misses some; the assay was immunoSEQ multiplex PCR. Found here are almost 200,000 clones, 79% of them singletons; the top ten hold approximately 0.39%. The material sequenced was PBMCs. The receptors originated from a male donor in good health and CMV-seropositive. Each CDR3 is given with its conserved first and last residue. Each record gives: D gene, J gene, clone size, V gene, CDR3 protein, CDR3 DNA. A D gene is named only where the DNA matches it firmly. Clone size is given for some rows only: seen once, a few or many times, or a class if the clone is expanded.

D: NA; J: TRBJ2-7; size: NA; V: TRBV7-9; CDR3: CASSLNTGHLFDF; DNA: TGTGCCAGCAGCTTAAATACAGGCCACCTATTTGACTTC
D: TRBD2; J: TRBJ2-7; size: NA; V: TRBV5-6; CDR3: CASSPPGLAGGAYEQYF; DNA: TGTGCCAGCAGCCCGCCCGGACTAGCGGGAGGCGCCTACGAGCAGTACTTC
D: TRBD1; J: TRBJ1-4; size: NA; V: TRBV5-8; CDR3: CASRGRGDEKLFF; DNA: TGTGCCAGTAGGGGGCGCGGTGATGAAAAACTGTTTTTT
D: NA; J: TRBJ2-7; size: few; V: TRBV6-5; CDR3: CASGGSSYEQYF; DNA: TGTGCCAGTGGAGGGAGCTCCTACGAGCAGTACTTC
D: NA; J: TRBJ1-5; size: NA; V: TRBV5-1; CDR3: CASSSGDLSNQPQHF; DNA: TGCGCCAGCAGCTCCGGGGATTTGAGCAATCAGCCCCAGCATTTT
D: TRBD2; J: TRBJ2-1; size: NA; V: TRBV7-3; CDR3: CASSLFLAGAYNEQFF; DNA: TGTGCCAGCAGCTTATTTCTAGCGGGGGCCTACAATGAGCAGTTCTTC
D: TRBD1; J: TRBJ2-2; size: NA; V: TRBV5-1; CDR3: CASSLAWDSRNTGELFF; DNA: TGCGCCAGCAGCCTGGCCTGGGACAGCCGGAACACCGGGGAGCTGTTTTTT
D: TRBD2; J: TRBJ2-2; size: NA; V: TRBV7-2; CDR3: CASSPSGGNTGELFF; DNA: TGTGCCAGCAGCCCTAGCGGGGGGAACACCGGGGAGCTGTTTTTT
D: TRBD1; J: TRBJ1-6; size: NA; V: TRBV7-9; CDR3: CASSSGTGRVVFNSPLHF; DNA: TGTGCCAGCAGCTCCGGGACAGGGAGGGTGGTCTTCAATTCACCCCTCCACTTT
D: NA; J: TRBJ1-6; size: NA; V: TRBV4-1; CDR3: CASSQDIGAYNSPLHF; DNA: TGCGCCAGCAGCCAAGACATAGGAGCCTATAATTCACCCCTCCACTTT
D: NA; J: TRBJ2-1; size: NA; V: TRBV5-4; CDR3: CASSLQGINEQFF; DNA: TGTGCCAGCAGCCTACAGGGAATCAATGAGCAGTTCTTC
D: NA; J: TRBJ2-7; size: NA; V: TRBV9; CDR3: CASSVDWGLPYEQYF; DNA: TGTGCCAGCAGCGTAGACTGGGGACTCCCCTACGAGCAGTACTTC
D: TRBD1; J: TRBJ2-7; size: NA; V: TRBV7-9; CDR3: CASSLSLGQARYEQYF; DNA: TGTGCCAGCAGCTTATCGTTAGGACAGGCCCGCTATGAGCAGTACTTC
D: NA; J: TRBJ1-2; size: NA; V: TRBV30; CDR3: CAWPDQVSYGYTF; DNA: TGTGCCTGGCCAGATCAGGTCAGCTATGGCTACACCTTC
D: TRBD1; J: TRBJ1-5; size: NA; V: TRBV7-8; CDR3: CASSLQGAGNQPQHF; DNA: TGTGCCAGCAGCCTCCAGGGGGCTGGGAATCAGCCCCAGCATTTT
D: NA; J: TRBJ2-6; size: NA; V: TRBV28; CDR3: CASSFIGSGANVLTF; DNA: TGTGCCAGCAGTTTTATCGGGTCCGGGGCCAACGTCCTGACTTTC
D: TRBD1; J: TRBJ1-6; size: few; V: TRBV25-1; CDR3: CASSGGTAGGPSNSPLHF; DNA: TGTGCCAGCAGTGGAGGGACAGCCGGCGGACCGAGTAATTCACCCCTCCACTTT
D: TRBD2; J: TRBJ2-7; size: NA; V: TRBV7-2; CDR3: CASSRRLLAGGFGYEQYF; DNA: TGTGCCAGCAGCCGCAGGCTCTTAGCGGGAGGATTCGGCTACGAGCAGTACTTC
D: NA; J: TRBJ1-1; size: NA; V: TRBV12-5; CDR3: CASGLGHITNTEAFF; DNA: TGTGCTAGTGGTTTGGGACACATTACGAACACTGAAGCTTTCTTT
D: NA; J: TRBJ2-1; size: NA; V: TRBV10-3; CDR3: CAISEGLLGYNEQFF; DNA: TGTGCCATCAGTGAGGGGCTTCTCGGCTACAATGAGCAGTTCTTC
D: TRBD1; J: TRBJ1-2; size: NA; V: TRBV5-4; CDR3: CASSAPGQSVGYTF; DNA: TGTGCCAGCAGCGCACCGGGACAGTCCGTTGGCTACACCTTC
D: NA; J: TRBJ2-2; size: NA; V: TRBV20-1; CDR3: CSFIIAGELFF; DNA: TGCAGCTTTATTATTGCCGGGGAGCTGTTTTTT
D: TRBD2; J: TRBJ2-5; size: NA; V: TRBV10-3; CDR3: CAITGGYQETQYF; DNA: TGTGCCATCACCGGGGGGTACCAAGAGACCCAGTACTTC
D: NA; J: TRBJ2-7; size: NA; V: TRBV5-1; CDR3: CASSKGTYEQYF; DNA: TGCGCCAGCAGCAAGGGGACCTACGAGCAGTACTTC
D: TRBD1; J: TRBJ1-1; size: NA; V: TRBV9; CDR3: CASSVGGGQGRRENTEAFF; DNA: TGTGCCAGCAGCGTAGGGGGGGGACAGGGGCGTAGGGAGAACACTGAAGCTTTCTTT
D: TRBD2; J: TRBJ2-5; size: few; V: TRBV10-3; CDR3: CAIQIAGLRETQYF; DNA: TGTGCCATCCAGATAGCGGGACTACGAGAGACCCAGTACTTC
D: TRBD1; J: TRBJ2-7; size: NA; V: TRBV5-6; CDR3: CASSPGGFYEQYF; DNA: TGTGCCAGCAGCCCAGGGGGCTTCTACGAGCAGTACTTC
D: TRBD2; J: TRBJ2-3; size: NA; V: TRBV6-4; CDR3: CASLRPLAGGTDTQYF; DNA: TGTGCCAGCCTGAGGCCCCTAGCGGGAGGCACAGATACGCAGTATTTT
D: NA; J: TRBJ2-5; size: NA; V: TRBV5-1; CDR3: CASSPPGTSQETQYF; DNA: TGCGCCAGCAGCCCTCCCGGGACTTCACAAGAGACCCAGTACTTC
D: NA; J: TRBJ1-2; size: NA; V: TRBV6-5; CDR3: CASMDTNNHGYTF; DNA: TGTGCCAGCATGGACACGAATAATCATGGCTACACCTTC
D: TRBD1; J: TRBJ1-2; size: NA; V: TRBV29-1; CDR3: CSASITGGSGYTF; DNA: TGCAGCGCCTCAATTACAGGGGGGAGTGGCTACACCTTC
D: NA; J: TRBJ2-1; size: NA; V: TRBV9; CDR3: CASSAASNEQFF; DNA: TGTGCCAGCAGCGCAGCTAGTAATGAGCAGTTCTTC
D: NA; J: TRBJ2-5; size: NA; V: TRBV25-1; CDR3: CASSEGDLDQETQYF; DNA: TGTGCCAGCAGTGAAGGCGACCTAGACCAAGAGACCCAGTACTTC
D: TRBD2; J: TRBJ2-7; size: NA; V: TRBV7-2; CDR3: CASSSTGGFTLYEQYF; DNA: TGTGCCAGCAGCTCCACCGGGGGGTTCACGCTCTACGAGCAGTACTTC
D: TRBD2; J: TRBJ2-1; size: NA; V: TRBV5-1; CDR3: CASSFSGGAVGNEQFF; DNA: TGCGCCAGCAGCTTTAGCGGGGGGGCCGTGGGTAATGAGCAGTTCTTC
D: NA; J: TRBJ1-4; size: NA; V: TRBV13; CDR3: CASSYDRQATNEKLFF; DNA: TGTGCCAGCAGCTACGACAGGCAGGCAACTAATGAAAAACTGTTTTTT
D: NA; J: TRBJ2-3; size: NA; V: TRBV19; CDR3: CASSTRGRASTDTQYF; DNA: TGTGCCAGTAGTACCCGAGGGCGGGCAAGCACAGATACGCAGTATTTT
D: NA; J: TRBJ2-7; size: NA; V: TRBV7-2; CDR3: CASSFFWQNLDEQYF; DNA: TGTGCCAGCAGCTTTTTCTGGCAGAACCTCGACGAGCAGTACTTC
D: TRBD1; J: TRBJ1-2; size: few; V: TRBV11-2; CDR3: CASSSLLDRDNYGYTF; DNA: TGTGCCAGCAGCTCACTCCTGGACAGGGACAACTATGGCTACACCTTC
D: TRBD1; J: TRBJ1-5; size: NA; V: TRBV5-6; CDR3: CASSSWDRLNQPQHF; DNA: TGTGCCAGCAGCTCCTGGGACAGACTCAATCAGCCCCAGCATTTT
D: NA; J: TRBJ2-1; size: NA; V: TRBV6-1; CDR3: CASRGLPLRPWFF; DNA: TGTGCCAGCAGGGGACTCCCTCTTCGCCCATGGTTCTTC
D: NA; J: TRBJ2-7; size: once; V: TRBV6-5; CDR3: CASSYSYRGIYEQYF; DNA: TGTGCCAGCAGTTACTCATACCGGGGGATCTACGAGCAGTACTTC
D: NA; J: TRBJ2-5; size: once; V: TRBV6-5; CDR3: CASSLTPGSSPKTQYF; DNA: TGTGCCAGCAGTTTAACTCCGGGGTCTTCCCCGAAGACCCAGTACTTC
D: TRBD1; J: TRBJ2-2; size: few; V: TRBV7-3; CDR3: CASSLRPQGDTGELFF; DNA: TGTGCCAGCAGCTTAAGACCCCAGGGGGACACCGGGGAGCTGTTTTTT
D: NA; J: TRBJ1-5; size: NA; V: TRBV6-1; CDR3: CASREGGYGQPQHF; DNA: TGTGCCAGCAGAGAGGGAGGGTACGGACAGCCCCAGCATTTT
D: TRBD1; J: TRBJ2-7; size: NA; V: TRBV28; CDR3: CASRQGAYEQYF; DNA: TGTGCCAGCAGACAGGGGGCCTACGAGCAGTACTTC
D: NA; J: TRBJ1-4; size: NA; V: TRBV7-2; CDR3: CASNTGILREKLFF; DNA: TGTGCCAGCAACACAGGGATCTTAAGAGAAAAACTGTTTTTT
D: NA; J: TRBJ1-5; size: NA; V: TRBV27; CDR3: CASSLRENQPQHF; DNA: TGTGCCAGCAGTTTACGGGAAAATCAGCCCCAGCATTTT
D: TRBD2; J: TRBJ2-5; size: NA; V: TRBV5-4; CDR3: CASSKGLAGEETQYF; DNA: TGTGCCAGCAGCAAGGGACTAGCGGGAGAAGAGACCCAGTACTTC
D: NA; J: TRBJ1-3; size: NA; V: TRBV2; CDR3: CASRPDRGNTIYF; DNA: TGTGCCAGCAGACCCGACAGGGGAAACACCATATATTTT
D: NA; J: TRBJ1-2; size: few; V: TRBV7-2; CDR3: CASSQDPRALRGYTF; DNA: TGTGCCAGCAGCCAAGATCCCCGAGCTCTCCGTGGCTACACCTTC
D: NA; J: TRBJ2-7; size: NA; V: TRBV14; CDR3: CASSQVPLNRVRDEQYF; DNA: TGTGCCAGCAGCCAAGTCCCCTTAAACAGGGTTCGCGACGAGCAGTACTTC
D: NA; J: TRBJ2-1; size: NA; V: TRBV4-2; CDR3: CASRGAGINEQFF; DNA: TGTGCCAGCAGAGGTGCGGGAATCAATGAGCAGTTCTTC